The clone carrying this T cell receptor (beta chain) was counted a few times. 5'RACE with constant-segment primers yielded barcoded, UMI-tagged TCR alpha and TCR beta cDNA libraries. TCRdb fed the 5' RACE reads into MiXCR, producing one record per CDR3 protein. Here the sample spans roughly 370,000 distinct CDR3 sequences, approximately 16% being singletons. This CDR3 region has 12 residues. V lost 7 bases to trimming and J lost 5 bases, with 10 bases between them. The data belong to a study of T-cell memory formation after mild COVID-19. Sample: PBMCs or a T cell subset sorted from them (not recorded which). The chain recombines TRBV12-3 or TRBV12-4 with TRBJ2-3, with D unclear. The receptor's source is a man between 18 and 29 years old who had mild COVID-19 (a few samples of this study predate the infection). Cell type and time point are not known. CDR3: CASTRPGDTQYF. For the CDR3, the DNA is TGTGCCAGCACCCGGCCAGGAGATACGCAGTATTTT.